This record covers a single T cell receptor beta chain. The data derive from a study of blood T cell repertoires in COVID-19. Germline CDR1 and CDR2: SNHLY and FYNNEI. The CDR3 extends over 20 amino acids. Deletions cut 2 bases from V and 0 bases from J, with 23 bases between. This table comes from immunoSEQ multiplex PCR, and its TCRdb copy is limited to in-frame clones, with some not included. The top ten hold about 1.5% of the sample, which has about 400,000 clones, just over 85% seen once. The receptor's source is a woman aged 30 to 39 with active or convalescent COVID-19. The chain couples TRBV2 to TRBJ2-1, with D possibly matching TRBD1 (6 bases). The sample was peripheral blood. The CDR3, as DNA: TGTGCCAGCAGTGAATTTGGAAATTTTAGGGGACAAAGCTCCTACAATGAGCAGTTCTTC. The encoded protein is CASSEFGNFRGQSSYNEQFF.